Given below is one T cell receptor (beta chain) in context. Germline CDR1 reads SEHNR; CDR2 reads FQNEAQ (reference sequence). The CDR3 has 13 residues. V was pared by 8 bases and J by 1 base, with 10 bases between. Authors' analysis steps: The assay estimated nucleated cells by amplifying reference gene primers. Sequenced by immunoSEQ multiplex PCR; TCRdb stores in-frame clones only, minus some. The V and J calls and the clone size are those of that table, but D and trimming were determined from the DNA. Of around 260,000 clones in the sample, approximately 91% are singletons; the top ten hold 0.94%. The data derive from a study of blood T cell repertoires in COVID-19. Study information: COVID-19 samples, acute and convalescent, were from the United States, Italy and Spain. Nucleic acid was either cDNA or gDNA, and it came from T cells, B-cell-depleted T cells, or PBMCs.

The sample was peripheral blood. The source of this sequence is a middle-aged woman who had recovered from COVID-19. This chain links TRBV7-9 with TRBJ2-3; D unresolved. The CDR3 protein is CASGASGTDTQYF. In DNA form, the CDR3 reads TGTGCCAGCGGAGCGTCGGGCACAGATACGCAGTATTTT.